This T cell receptor beta chain came from a study of shared clonotypes between healthy human individuals. Whole-study context: Used for every donor were three CD4 naive, three CD4 memory, two CD8 naive and one CD8 memory plate. General observations from the study: Limitation of the genetic and exposure-history diversity represented came from the few donors. A handful of donors had 4% to 5% of their naive CD4 clonotypes in common.

CDR3 size: 16 residues. Per sorted-subset replicate PCR, input was about 180 ng DNA, representing tens of thousands of T cell genomes. The protocol was immunoSEQ multiplex PCR, while the TCRdb copy is restricted to in-frame clones and leaves out a portion. The sample yields some 1.5 million clones, around 98% seen once. About this clone itself: The antigen is undetermined.

The sequenced sample consisted of naive CD4+ T cells sorted from blood. The subset denotes: CD45RA+ positively selected. The V gene is TRBV1, the J gene TRBJ1-2. TRBV1 is designated a pseudogene. The receptor comes from a man aged 25 to 40 in good health. The CDR3 protein is CTSSQEGRPVTYGYTF. CDR3 nucleotides: TGCACCAGCAGCCAAGAAGGGCGGCCAGTTACTTATGGCTACACCTTC.